Listed here are 2 T cell receptor beta chains from one sample, sequenced in a study of vaccination and CD4 T cells after COVID-19. Sequenced with the Oncomine TCR Beta short-read assay was DNA taken from cultured CD4+ T cells. In this case, cultured CD4+ T cells provided the extracted genomic DNA. Each CDR3 protein is one row after TCRdb ran MiXCR on the PCR reads. The sample lists around 10,000 distinct CDR3 sequences, about 30% seen once, with about 19% in the top ten. No cognate antigen is known for these TCRs. The treatment was: roughly 10-day PBMC culture with coronavirus spike peptide pools or control peptides (ViraFEST assay). According to the study, CD4+ T cells from the unexposed donor were gathered ahead of the COVID-19 pandemic (2011-2018). The sample comprised CD4+ T cells from blood, cultured in vitro. Source of these receptors: a human donor in good health.

The chain couples TRBV7-2 to TRBJ1-2, with TRBD1 matching over 10 bases. In germline, CDR1 is SGHTA, CDR2 FQGNSA. V was clipped by 4 bases and J by 5 bases; unmatched bases: 4. The CDR3 runs to 14 residues. The CDR3 coding sequence is TGTGCCAGCAGCTCCCGGACAGGGGGGTATGGCTACACCTTC. This translates into CASSSRTGGYGYTF.

Only a few counts were recorded for this clonotype. CDR3 bases: TGCAGTGCTAGATCTCCGAACACCGGGGAGCTGTTTTTT. This encodes CSARSPNTGELFF. This chain connects TRBV20-1 to TRBJ2-2; D call uncertain. V gave up 2 bases and J gave up 0 bases, with 4 bases separating them. The CDR3 extends over 13 amino acids. Germline CDR1 and CDR2: DFQATT and SNEGSKA (reference sequence).